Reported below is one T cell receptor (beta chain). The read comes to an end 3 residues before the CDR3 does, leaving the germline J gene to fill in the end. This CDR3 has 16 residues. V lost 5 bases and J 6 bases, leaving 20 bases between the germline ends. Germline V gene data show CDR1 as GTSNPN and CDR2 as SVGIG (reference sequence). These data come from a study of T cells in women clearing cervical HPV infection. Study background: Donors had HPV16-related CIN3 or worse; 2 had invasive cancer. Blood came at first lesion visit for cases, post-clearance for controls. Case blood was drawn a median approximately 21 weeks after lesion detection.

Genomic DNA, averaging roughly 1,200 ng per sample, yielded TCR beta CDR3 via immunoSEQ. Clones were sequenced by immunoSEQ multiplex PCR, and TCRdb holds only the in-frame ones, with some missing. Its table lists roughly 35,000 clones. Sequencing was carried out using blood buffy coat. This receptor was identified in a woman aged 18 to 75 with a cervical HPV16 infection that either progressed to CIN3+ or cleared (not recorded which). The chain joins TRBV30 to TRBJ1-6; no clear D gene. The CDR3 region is CAWSVLADFSNSPLHF. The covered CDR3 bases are TGTGCCTGGTCGGTCCTAGCCGATTTTTCTAATTCACCC. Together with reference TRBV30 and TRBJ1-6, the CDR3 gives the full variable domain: SQTIHQWPATLVQPVGSPLSLECTVEGTSNPNLYWYRQAAGRGLQLLFYSVGIGQISSEVPQNLSASRPQDRQFILSSKKLLLSDSGFYLCAWSVLADFSNSPLHFGNGTRLTVT.